The 19 T cell receptor beta chains given below trace back to one sample, sequenced in a study of blood T cell repertoires in COVID-19. The protocol was immunoSEQ multiplex PCR, while the TCRdb copy is restricted to in-frame clones and leaves out a portion. This table holds a few hundred thousand clones, around 86% found once. Sequencing was done on a sample of peripheral blood. Receptors originate from a woman between 45 and 60 years old with acute or convalescent COVID-19.

The V call is TRBV5-1, the J call TRBJ1-2; D is ambiguous. Looked up from germline, CDR1 is SGHRS and CDR2 is YFSETQ. This CDR3 is 14 amino acids long. V lost 0 bases, J lost 2 bases, and 8 bases lay in between. The CDR3 reads CASSLAPRNYGYTF. The CDR3 DNA sequence: TGCGCCAGCAGCTTGGCCCCCAGGAACTATGGCTACACCTTC.

V gene TRBV5-1 combines with J gene TRBJ1-4, with 7 bases aligning to TRBD1. The CDR3 contains 15 residues. The germline gives CDR1 SGHRS, CDR2 YFSETQ. V lost 2 bases, J lost 5 bases, and 6 bases stayed unmatched. The CDR3 nucleotides read TGCGCCAGCAGCTTAACAGGGGACGGGAATGAAAAACTGTTTTTT. Amino acids: CASSLTGDGNEKLFF.

The J gene is TRBJ2-5, the V gene TRBV24-1, with D tentatively TRBD2 (6 bases). The germline CDR1 and CDR2 sequences are KGHDR and SFDVKD. CDR3 size: 16 residues. V was trimmed by 1 base and J by 3 bases, leaving 14 bases between them. The CDR3 nucleotides read TGTGCCACCAGTGATTTAGGGCGAGGCGGGGAAGAGACCCAGTACTTC. It yields the protein CATSDLGRGGEETQYF.

The J gene is TRBJ1-5, the V gene TRBV2, with D tentatively TRBD1 (5 bases). The CDR3 extends over 14 amino acids. Germline values: CDR1 SNHLY, CDR2 FYNNEI. V gave up 6 bases and J gave up 1 base, with 10 bases separating them. The DNA of the CDR3 is TGTGCCAGCAGGAAGACAGAGAGCAATCAGCCCCAGCATTTT. Residues: CASRKTESNQPQHF.

CDR3 amino acids: CASSLTNTYEQYF. Written as DNA, the CDR3 is TGTGCCAGCAGCTTAACTAACACCTACGAGCAGTACTTC. The chain has TRBV7-2 and TRBJ2-7; D gene unclear. The CDR3 length is 13 residues. Germline lookup yields CDR1 SGHTA and CDR2 FQGNSA. V dropped 2 bases and J dropped 2 bases, with 7 bases sitting between them.

The V call is TRBV28, the J call TRBJ2-7; a possible D gene is TRBD1 (5 bases). Deletions cut 5 bases from V and 2 bases from J, with 16 bases between. Germline V gene data show CDR1 as MDHEN and CDR2 as SYDVKM. The CDR3 consists of 15 residues. The CDR3 nucleotides are TGTGCCAGCAGTATGACAGTGATGCAGGCCTACGAGCAGTACTTC. Its translation: CASSMTVMQAYEQYF.

This clone was seen more than once but under ten times. The genes are TRBV9 and TRBJ1-1; D is possibly TRBD1 (5 bases). Trimming took 4 bases from V and 4 from J, leaving 11 bases between them. CDR1 and CDR2 (germline): SGDLS, YYNGEE. CDR3 length: 13 amino acids. CDR3: CASSRGDFTEAFF. The CDR3 nucleotides are TGTGCCAGCAGCCGGGGGGACTTCACTGAAGCTTTCTTT. Full variable domain (remainder filled in from reference TRBV9 and TRBJ1-1): DSGVTQTPKHLITATGQRVTLRCSPRSGDLSVYWYQQSLDQGLQFLIQYYNGEERAKGNILERFSAQQFPDLHSELNLSSLELGDSALYFCASSRGDFTEAFFGQGTRLTVV.

The chain has TRBV12-5 and TRBJ2-1; possibly TRBD2 for D (6 bases). This CDR3 comprises 14 residues. The germline gives CDR1 LGHNT, CDR2 FRNRAP. With 7 bases removed from V and 5 bases from J, the gap between germline ends came to 15 bases. The CDR3 region is CASAYRWGDNEQFF. The CDR3 nucleotides read TGTGCTAGTGCCTACCGCTGGGGGGACAATGAGCAGTTCTTC.

The rearrangement joins TRBV28 to TRBJ2-2; a possible D gene is TRBD2 (6 bases). V gave up 3 bases and J gave up 2 bases, with 10 bases separating them. The germline V gene has CDR1 MDHEN and CDR2 SYDVKM. The CDR3 sequence is 15 residues long. The CDR3 DNA reads as TGTGCCAGCAGTTTTGGACTACCCAACACCGGGGAGCTGTTTTTT. It specifies CASSFGLPNTGELFF.

The chain uses TRBV11-2 and TRBJ2-2, with D tentatively TRBD1 (7 bases). From germline, CDR1 is SGHAT and CDR2 FQNNGV. V lost 6 bases and J 0 bases, leaving 11 bases between the germline ends. CDR3 length: 15 residues. The CDR3 protein is CASRRRGPNTGELFF. CDR3 coding DNA: TGTGCCAGCAGGAGGAGGGGGCCGAACACCGGGGAGCTGTTTTTT.

In DNA, the CDR3 is TGCGCCAGCAGCTTCCTTCGTCAGGGTAGTATCCACGAGCAGTACTTC. Amino acid sequence: CASSFLRQGSIHEQYF. The chain is built from TRBV5-1 and TRBJ2-7; a weak D match, TRBD1 (5 bases). Germline V gene lookup returns CDR1 SGHRS and CDR2 YFSETQ. This CDR3 spans 16 amino acids. V dropped 2 bases and J dropped 5 bases, with 20 bases sitting between them.

The gene calls are TRBV4-3 and TRBJ2-7, with 11 nucleotides matching TRBD2. This CDR3 comprises 15 residues. The J segment lost 6 bases and the V segment lost 1 base, leaving 5 bases of the junction unmatched. Germline CDR1 and CDR2: LGHNA and YSLEER. CDR3 nucleotide sequence: TGCGCCAGCAGCCAAGCTGAACTAGCGGGAGCCGAGCAGTACTTC. This translates into CASSQAELAGAEQYF.

This chain links TRBV5-1 with TRBJ2-1; 8 positions match TRBD1. Germline V gene sequence: CDR1 SGHRS, CDR2 YFSETQ. The V gene end was trimmed by 3 bases and the J gene end by 8 bases; junction bases not matched to a gene: 10. The CDR3 totals 15 residues. CDR3 sequence reads: CASSSSTGAGDEQFF. For the CDR3, the DNA is TGCGCCAGCAGCTCGTCGACAGGGGCAGGGGATGAGCAGTTCTTC. Supplemented by reference TRBV5-1 and TRBJ2-1, the full variable domain reads KAGVTQTPRYLIKTRGQQVTLSCSPISGHRSVSWYQQTPGQGLQFLFEYFSETQRNKGNFPGRFSGRQFSNSRSEMNVSTLELGDSALYLCASSSSTGAGDEQFFGPGTRLTVL.

The chain couples TRBV29-1 to TRBJ1-5, with D possibly matching TRBD1 (6 bases). This CDR3 has 15 amino acids. V lost 4 bases, J lost 2 bases, and 15 bases lay in between. CDR1 is SQVTM, CDR2 ANQGSEA, per germline. CDR3 bases: TGCAGCGTTGCAGTAGGGGGTGTAGGCAATCAGCCCCAGCATTTT. Translation gives CSVAVGGVGNQPQHF.

This chain joins TRBV27 and TRBJ2-1, with D possibly being TRBD2 (6 bases). V lost 3 bases, J lost 6 bases, and 12 bases lay in between. Germline CDR1 MNHEY, CDR2 SMNVEV (reference sequence). The CDR3 length is 14 residues. The CDR3: CASSFMEGLNEQFF. CDR3 bases: TGTGCCAGCAGTTTCATGGAGGGCCTCAATGAGCAGTTCTTC.

V gene TRBV24-1 combines with J gene TRBJ2-5, with TRBD1 identical over 10 bases. The CDR3 covers 15 residues. V was clipped by 2 bases and J by 4 bases; unmatched bases: 3. Germline CDR1 is KGHDR and CDR2 is SFDVKD. CDR3 sequence: CATSDWDRGGETQYF. The CDR3 DNA reads TGTGCCACCAGTGATTGGGACAGGGGTGGAGAGACCCAGTACTTC.

This rearrangement joins TRBV6-5 to TRBJ2-7, with 7 bases matching TRBD1. This CDR3 has 15 residues. Trimming cost V 4 bases and J 3 bases; bases outside gene matches: 9. In germline, CDR1 is MNHEY, CDR2 SVGAGI. The CDR3 DNA reads as TGTGCCAGCAGTTTAACCGGGACAGAACTCTACGAGCAGTACTTC. This sequence encodes CASSLTGTELYEQYF.

This chain connects TRBV19 to TRBJ2-7; 8 bases are a match to TRBD2. V dropped 4 bases and J dropped 1; count of bases not matched to a gene: 3. The CDR3 loop spans 14 amino acids. The V gene's germline CDR1 is LNHDA and CDR2 SQIVND (reference sequence). CDR3 nucleotide sequence: TGTGCCAGTAGTAGCACTAGCGGTTCCTACGAGCAGTACTTC. Translation gives CASSSTSGSYEQYF.

The J gene is TRBJ1-2, the V gene TRBV27, with D perhaps TRBD1 (6 bases). The germline V and J ends were trimmed by 5 bases and 7 bases, with 14 bases remaining between them. The V gene's germline CDR1 is MNHEY and CDR2 SMNVEV (reference sequence). The CDR3 runs 13 residues. The CDR3 reads CASSLGQFGGYTF. CDR3 coding DNA: TGTGCCAGCAGTCTGGGACAATTTGGTGGCTACACCTTC.